This T cell receptor (beta chain) was profiled in a study of blood T cell repertoires in COVID-19. Overall study context: Sites in the United States, Italy and Spain provided acute and convalescent COVID-19 samples.

Profiled with immunoSEQ multiplex PCR; TCRdb holds only in-frame clones, not every one. Among about 430,000 clones listed, about 88% were seen once. Everyone who took part was about 18 to 90 years old, and they came from 24 US areas. Participants' reported clinical history set cohort assignment. Material: PBMCs or T cells enriched from blood (not recorded which). The TCR sequence derives from a woman younger than 35 who had been exposed to COVID-19.

The CDR3 DNA is TGTGCCAGCTCACTAACCAGAGGAAACACCATATATTTT. This codes for CASSLTRGNTIYF. The chain joins TRBV18 to TRBJ1-3; D is ambiguous. Trimming shortened V by 4 bases and J by 4 bases, and 8 bases separated the two germline ends. The V gene's germline CDR1 is KGHSH and CDR2 LQKENI. The CDR3 is 13 residues long.